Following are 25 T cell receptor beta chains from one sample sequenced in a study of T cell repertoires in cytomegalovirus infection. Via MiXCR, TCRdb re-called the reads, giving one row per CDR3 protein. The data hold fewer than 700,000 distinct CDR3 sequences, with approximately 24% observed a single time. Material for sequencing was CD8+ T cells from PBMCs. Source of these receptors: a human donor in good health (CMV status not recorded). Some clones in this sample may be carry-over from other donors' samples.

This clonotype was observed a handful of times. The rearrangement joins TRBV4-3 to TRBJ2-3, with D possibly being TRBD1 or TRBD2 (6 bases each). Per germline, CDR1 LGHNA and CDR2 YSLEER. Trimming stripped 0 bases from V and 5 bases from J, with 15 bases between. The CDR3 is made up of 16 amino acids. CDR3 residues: CASSQEWGAREDTQYF. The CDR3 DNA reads TGCGCCAGCAGCCAAGAGTGGGGGGCGCGTGAAGATACGCAGTATTTT.

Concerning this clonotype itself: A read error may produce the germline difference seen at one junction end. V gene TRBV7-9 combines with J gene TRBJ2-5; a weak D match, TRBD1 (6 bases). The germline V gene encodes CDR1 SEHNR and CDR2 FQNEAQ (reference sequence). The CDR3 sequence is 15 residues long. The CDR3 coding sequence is TGTGCCGGCAGCTCCGGACCCTCAGACAGGGAGACCCAGTACTTC. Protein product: CAGSSGPSDRETQYF.

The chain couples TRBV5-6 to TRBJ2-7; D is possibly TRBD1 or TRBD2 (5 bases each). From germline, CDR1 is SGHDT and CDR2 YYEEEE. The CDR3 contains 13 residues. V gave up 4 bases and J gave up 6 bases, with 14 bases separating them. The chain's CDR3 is CASSPPGTGEQYF. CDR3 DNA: TGTGCCAGCAGCCCCCCTGGGACGGGCGAGCAGTACTTC.

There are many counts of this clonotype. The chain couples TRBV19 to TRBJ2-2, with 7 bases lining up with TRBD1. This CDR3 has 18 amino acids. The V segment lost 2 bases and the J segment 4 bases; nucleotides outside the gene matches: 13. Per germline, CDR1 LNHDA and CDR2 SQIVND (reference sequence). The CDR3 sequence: CASSIQGRDSRFTGELFF. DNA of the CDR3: TGTGCCAGTAGTATACAGGGCCGGGACAGTCGTTTCACCGGGGAGCTGTTTTTT.

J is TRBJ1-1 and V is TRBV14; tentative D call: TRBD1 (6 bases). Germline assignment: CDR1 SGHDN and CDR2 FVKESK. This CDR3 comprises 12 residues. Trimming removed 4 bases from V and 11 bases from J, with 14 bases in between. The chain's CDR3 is CASSPGGLAAFF. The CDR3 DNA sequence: TGTGCCAGCAGCCCGGGGGGCCTCGCTGCTTTCTTT.

CDR3 protein: CSARDIRGYEQYF. The CDR3 bases are TGCAGTGCTAGAGATATTCGGGGCTACGAGCAGTACTTC. The chain joins TRBV20-1 to TRBJ2-7; a possible D gene is TRBD2 (5 bases). Deletions cut 0 bases from V and 3 bases from J, with 9 bases between. The CDR3 extends over 13 amino acids. Germline V lookup: CDR1 DFQATT, CDR2 SNEGSKA (reference sequence).

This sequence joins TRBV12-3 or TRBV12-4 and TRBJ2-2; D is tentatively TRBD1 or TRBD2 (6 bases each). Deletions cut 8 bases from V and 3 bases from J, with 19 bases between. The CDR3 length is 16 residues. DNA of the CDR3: TGTGCCAGCTACAAACACGGGGGCGCGGACACCGGGGAGCTGTTTTTT. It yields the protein CASYKHGGADTGELFF.

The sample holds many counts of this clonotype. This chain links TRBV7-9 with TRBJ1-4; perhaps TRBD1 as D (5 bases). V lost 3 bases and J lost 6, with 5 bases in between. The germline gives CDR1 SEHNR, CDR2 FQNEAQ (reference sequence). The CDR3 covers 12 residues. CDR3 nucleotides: TGTGCCAGCAGCTTGACAGATGAAAAACTGTTTTTT. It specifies CASSLTDEKLFF.

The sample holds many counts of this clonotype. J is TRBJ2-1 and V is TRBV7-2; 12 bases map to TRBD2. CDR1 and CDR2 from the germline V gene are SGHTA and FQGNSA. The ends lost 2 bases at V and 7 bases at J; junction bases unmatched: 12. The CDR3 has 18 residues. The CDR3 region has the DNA TGTGCCAGCAGCTTACTAGCGGGGGGGCCGACGGCAATTAATGAGCAGTTCTTC. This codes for CASSLLAGGPTAINEQFF.

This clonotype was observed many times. The chain's CDR3 is CASSGPRDRAYEQYV. The CDR3 bases are TGTGCCAGCAGTGGGCCCCGGGACAGGGCCTACGAGCAGTACGTC. The chain has TRBV2 and TRBJ2-7, with 9 bases aligning to TRBD1. Per the germline V gene, CDR1 is SNHLY and CDR2 is FYNNEI. The J segment lost 2 bases and the V segment lost 4 bases, leaving 6 bases of the junction unmatched. The CDR3 length is 15 residues.

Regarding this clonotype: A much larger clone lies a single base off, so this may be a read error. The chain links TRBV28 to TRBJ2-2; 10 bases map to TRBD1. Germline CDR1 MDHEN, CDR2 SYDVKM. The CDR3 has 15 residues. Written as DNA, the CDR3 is TGTGCCAGCAGGGAGGACAGGGGGGACACCGAGGAGCTGTTTTTT. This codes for CASREDRGDTEELFF.

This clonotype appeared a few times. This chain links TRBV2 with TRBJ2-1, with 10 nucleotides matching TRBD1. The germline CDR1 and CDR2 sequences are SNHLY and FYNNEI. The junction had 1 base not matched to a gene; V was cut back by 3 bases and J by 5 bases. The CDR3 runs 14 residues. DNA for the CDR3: TGTGCCAGCAGTGAGGGGACAGGGGACAATGAGCAGTTCTTC. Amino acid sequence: CASSEGTGDNEQFF.

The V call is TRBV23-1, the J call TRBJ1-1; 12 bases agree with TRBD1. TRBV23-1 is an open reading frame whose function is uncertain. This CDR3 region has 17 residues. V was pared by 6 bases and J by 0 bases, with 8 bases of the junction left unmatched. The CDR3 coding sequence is TGCGCCAGCAGCACCGGGACAGGGGGCAAGATGAACACTGAAGCTTTCTTT. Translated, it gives CASSTGTGGKMNTEAFF.

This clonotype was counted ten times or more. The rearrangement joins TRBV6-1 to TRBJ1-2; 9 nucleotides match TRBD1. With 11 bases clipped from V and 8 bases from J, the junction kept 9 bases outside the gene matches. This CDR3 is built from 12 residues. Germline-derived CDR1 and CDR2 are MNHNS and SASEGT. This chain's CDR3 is CAARQGGLGYTF. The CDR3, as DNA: TGTGCCGCCCGACAGGGGGGTCTGGGCTACACCTTC.

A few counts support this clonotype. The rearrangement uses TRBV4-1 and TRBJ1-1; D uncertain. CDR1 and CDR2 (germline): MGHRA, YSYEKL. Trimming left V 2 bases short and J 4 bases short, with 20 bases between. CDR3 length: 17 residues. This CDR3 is CASSQPVPVGVGTEAFF. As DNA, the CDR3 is TGCGCCAGCAGCCAACCCGTCCCTGTGGGAGTAGGCACTGAAGCTTTCTTT.

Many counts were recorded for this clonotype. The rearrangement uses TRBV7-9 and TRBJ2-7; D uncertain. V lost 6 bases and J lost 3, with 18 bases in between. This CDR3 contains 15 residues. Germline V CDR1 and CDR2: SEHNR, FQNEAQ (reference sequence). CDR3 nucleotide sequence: TGTGCCAGCAGTTTTGCTGGGTCGACGGTCTACGAGCAGTACTTC. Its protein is CASSFAGSTVYEQYF.

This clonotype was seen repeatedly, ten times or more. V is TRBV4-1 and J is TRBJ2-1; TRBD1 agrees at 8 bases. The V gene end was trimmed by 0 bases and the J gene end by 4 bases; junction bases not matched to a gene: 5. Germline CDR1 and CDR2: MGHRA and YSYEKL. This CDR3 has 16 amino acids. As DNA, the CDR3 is TGCGCCAGCAGCCAAGATCGACAGGGGCTATACAATGAGCAGTTCTTC. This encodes CASSQDRQGLYNEQFF.

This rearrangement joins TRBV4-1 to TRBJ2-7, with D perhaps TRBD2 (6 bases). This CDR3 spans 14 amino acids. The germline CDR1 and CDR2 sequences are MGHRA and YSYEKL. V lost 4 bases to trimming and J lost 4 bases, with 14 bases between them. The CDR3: CASSRTGEKYEQYF. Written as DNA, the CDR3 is TGCGCCAGCAGCCGGACGGGGGAAAAGTACGAGCAGTACTTC.

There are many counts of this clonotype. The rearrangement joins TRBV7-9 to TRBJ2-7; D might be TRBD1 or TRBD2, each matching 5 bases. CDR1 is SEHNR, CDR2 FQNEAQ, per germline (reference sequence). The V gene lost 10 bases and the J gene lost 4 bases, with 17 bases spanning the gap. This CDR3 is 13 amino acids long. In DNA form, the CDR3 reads TGTGCCACCTCCGGTGGGGGAAGGTACGAGCAGTACTTC. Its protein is CATSGGGRYEQYF.

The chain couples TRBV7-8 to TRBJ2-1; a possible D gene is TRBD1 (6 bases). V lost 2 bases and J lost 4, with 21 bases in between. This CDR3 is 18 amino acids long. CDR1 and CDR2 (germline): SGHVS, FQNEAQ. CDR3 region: CASSLSAYTGTTYNEQFF. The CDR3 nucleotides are TGTGCCAGCAGCTTATCGGCCTACACCGGGACAACTTACAATGAGCAGTTCTTC.

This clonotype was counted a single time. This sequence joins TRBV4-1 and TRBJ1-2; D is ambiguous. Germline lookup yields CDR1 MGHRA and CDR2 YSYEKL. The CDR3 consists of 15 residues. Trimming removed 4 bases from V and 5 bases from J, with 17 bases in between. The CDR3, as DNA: TGCGCCAGCAGCCCGGGCCAGAGGACTGCATATGGCTACACCTTC. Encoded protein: CASSPGQRTAYGYTF.

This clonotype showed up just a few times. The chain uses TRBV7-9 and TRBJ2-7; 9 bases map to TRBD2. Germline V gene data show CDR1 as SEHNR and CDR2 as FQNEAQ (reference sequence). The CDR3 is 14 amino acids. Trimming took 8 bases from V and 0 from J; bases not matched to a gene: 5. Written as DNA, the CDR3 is TGTGCCAGCGCTAGCGGGGACGGCTCCTACGAGCAGTACTTC. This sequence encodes CASASGDGSYEQYF.

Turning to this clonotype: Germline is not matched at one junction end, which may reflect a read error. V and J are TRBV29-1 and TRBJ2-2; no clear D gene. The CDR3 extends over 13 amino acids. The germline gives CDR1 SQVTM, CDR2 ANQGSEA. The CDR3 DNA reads TGCAGTGTTGAAGAACGGAACACCGGGGAGCTGTTTTTT. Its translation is CSVEERNTGELFF.

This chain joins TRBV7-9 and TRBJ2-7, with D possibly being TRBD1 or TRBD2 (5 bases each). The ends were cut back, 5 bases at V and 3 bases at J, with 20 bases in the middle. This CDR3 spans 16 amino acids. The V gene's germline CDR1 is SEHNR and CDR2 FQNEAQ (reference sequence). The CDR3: CASSPGTYLSRYEQYF. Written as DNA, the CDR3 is TGTGCCAGCAGCCCCGGGACCTACTTATCTCGCTACGAGCAGTACTTC.

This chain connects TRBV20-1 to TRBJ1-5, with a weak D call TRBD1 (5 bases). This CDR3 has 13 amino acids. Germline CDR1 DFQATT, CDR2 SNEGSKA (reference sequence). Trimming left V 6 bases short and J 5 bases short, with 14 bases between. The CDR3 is CSAPDRADQPQHF. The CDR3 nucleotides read TGCAGTGCCCCCGACAGAGCTGATCAGCCCCAGCATTTT.